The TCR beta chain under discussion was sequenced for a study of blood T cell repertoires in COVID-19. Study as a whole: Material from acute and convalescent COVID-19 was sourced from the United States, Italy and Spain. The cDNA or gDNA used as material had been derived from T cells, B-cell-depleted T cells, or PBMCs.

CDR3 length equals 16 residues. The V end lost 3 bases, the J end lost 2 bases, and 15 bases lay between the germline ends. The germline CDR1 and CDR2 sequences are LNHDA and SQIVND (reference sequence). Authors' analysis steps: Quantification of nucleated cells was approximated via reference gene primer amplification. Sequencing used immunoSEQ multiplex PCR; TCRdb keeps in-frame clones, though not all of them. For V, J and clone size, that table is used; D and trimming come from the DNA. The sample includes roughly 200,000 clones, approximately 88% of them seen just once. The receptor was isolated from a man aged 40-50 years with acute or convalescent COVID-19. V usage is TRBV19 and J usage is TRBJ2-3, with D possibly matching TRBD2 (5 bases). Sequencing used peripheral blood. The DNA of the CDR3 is TGTGCCAGTAGTATGGCGAGGGCTAGCCACACAGATACGCAGTATTTT. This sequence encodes CASSMARASHTDTQYF.